The 28 T cell receptor beta chains listed next were all sequenced from one sample in a study of glioma-infiltrating T cells after dendritic cell vaccination. Sequencing was performed with immunoSEQ multiplex PCR; in TCRdb, only in-frame clones are kept and a portion is missing. The data contain just under 85,000 clones, roughly 90% of them singletons. The sample was blood, taken before dendritic cell vaccination. The source of these receptors is a human donor with glioblastoma.

In DNA form, the CDR3 reads TGTGCCATCAGTGAGTCGGTGGGGAGTAGGGCTGAAGCTTTCTTT. Translating gives CAISESVGSRAEAFF. This chain joins TRBV10-3 and TRBJ1-1; no clear D. Looked up from germline, CDR1 is ENHRY and CDR2 is SYGVKD. This CDR3 has 15 amino acids. The V gene lost 0 bases and the J gene lost 6 bases, with 14 bases spanning the gap.

The chain employs TRBV7-3 and TRBJ2-5, with 7 positions matching TRBD1. Per germline, CDR1 SGHTA and CDR2 FQGTGA. The CDR3 has 15 residues. Unmatched junction bases numbered 11, after V lost 5 bases and J lost 5 bases. CDR3 bases: TGTGCCAGCAGCCGGACAGGCTCGGATGGGGAGACCCAGTACTTC. This codes for CASSRTGSDGETQYF.

The V call is TRBV6-1, the J call TRBJ2-1; D is ambiguous. The CDR3 sequence is 16 residues long. CDR1 MNHNS and CDR2 SASEGT come from the germline V gene. V lost 2 bases and J 2 bases, leaving 13 bases between the germline ends. The CDR3 protein is CASSEPAAAPYNEQFF. The CDR3 DNA follows: TGTGCCAGCAGTGAACCAGCCGCAGCGCCCTACAATGAGCAGTTCTTC.

The genes are TRBV14 and TRBJ2-7; 13 bases are shared with TRBD2. Germline lookup yields CDR1 SGHDN and CDR2 FVKESK. CDR3 length: 16 amino acids. V gave up 4 bases and J gave up 0 bases; unmatched junction bases: 3. The CDR3 sequence: CASSPTSGRSSYEQYF. CDR3 DNA sequence: TGTGCCAGCAGCCCGACTAGCGGGAGGAGCTCCTACGAGCAGTACTTC.

CDR3 DNA sequence: TGTGCCAGCAGACCGCTAGCGGGAGGAACCGGGGAGCTGTTTTTT. Translation gives CASRPLAGGTGELFF. This sequence joins TRBV6-6 and TRBJ2-2, with TRBD2 matching over 11 bases. The germline V gene encodes CDR1 MNHNY and CDR2 SVGAGI (reference sequence). V lost 6 bases and J lost 5; bases outside the gene matches: 5. The CDR3 runs 15 residues.

The chain links TRBV6-5 to TRBJ2-5, with 8 bases lining up with TRBD2. The CDR3 runs 13 residues. Trimming at V came to 5 bases and at J to 4 bases, leaving 3 bases not matched to a gene. Germline V gene sequence: CDR1 MNHEY, CDR2 SVGAGI. The CDR3 loop reads CASSSTSGETQYF. The CDR3 nucleotides are TGTGCCAGCAGTAGCACTAGCGGAGAGACCCAGTACTTC.

This clone was seen only once. This specimen includes other DNA sequences encoding the same CDR3. This rearrangement joins TRBV18 to TRBJ1-2; 12 nucleotides align to TRBD1. Per germline, CDR1 KGHSH and CDR2 LQKENI. V shed 0 bases and J 6 bases; nucleotides not matched to a gene: 5. The CDR3 runs to 16 residues. CDR3 sequence (DNA): TGTGCCAGCTCACCACCGGGACAGGGGGCCTTGGATGGCTACACCTTC. This encodes CASSPPGQGALDGYTF.

The chain carries TRBV29-1 and TRBJ2-1; D uncertain. V was trimmed by 7 bases and J by 0 bases, leaving 13 bases between them. Germline loops: CDR1 SQVTM, CDR2 ANQGSEA. CDR3 length: 14 amino acids. CDR3 coding DNA: TGCAGCGCCAGACACTCTGGCTCCTACAATGAGCAGTTCTTC. This codes for CSARHSGSYNEQFF.

This sequence joins TRBV11-2 and TRBJ2-5; unclear D gene. The J call could be wrong; TRBJ2-7 is a better fit for the DNA end. There are 14 residues in the CDR3. Germline loops: CDR1 SGHAT, CDR2 FQNNGV. The CDR3 sequence is CASSLGFPYYEQYF. The CDR3 bases are TGTGCCAGCAGCTTAGGATTCCCATACTACGAGCAGTACTTC.

As for this clone: The same CDR3 also results from other DNA sequences found in this sample. The rearrangement uses TRBV5-1 and TRBJ1-5, with 9 positions matching TRBD1. Germline V lookup: CDR1 SGHRS, CDR2 YFSETQ. The CDR3 runs to 15 residues. V trimming: 4 bases; J trimming: 4 bases; junction bases outside the gene matches: 6. CDR3 sequence (DNA): TGCGCCAGCAGCCTCGGGACAGGGCGTAATCAGCCCCAGCATTTT. Its protein is CASSLGTGRNQPQHF.

The rearrangement uses TRBV30 and TRBJ2-3; 8 bases are shared with TRBD1. Germline assignment: CDR1 GTSNPN and CDR2 SVGIG (reference sequence). V gave up 4 bases and J gave up 5 bases; unmatched junction bases: 5. The length of the CDR3 is 13 residues. The CDR3 region is CAWTQGAGDTQYF. Here the CDR3 DNA reads TGTGCCTGGACCCAGGGGGCGGGAGATACGCAGTATTTT.

The chain recombines TRBV25-1 with TRBJ2-3; 7 nucleotides agree with TRBD2. The CDR3 is 14 amino acids. CDR1 MGHDK and CDR2 SYGVNS come from the germline V gene. Unmatched junction bases numbered 8, after V lost 11 bases and J lost 0 bases. For the CDR3, the DNA is TGTGCCTCGACCGGGGGGTTGAGCACAGATACGCAGTATTTT. Encoded protein: CASTGGLSTDTQYF.

The chain has TRBV5-1 and TRBJ2-1; TRBD1 agrees at 8 bases. The CDR3 is 17 residues long. Germline V CDR1 and CDR2: SGHRS, YFSETQ. V was clipped by 0 bases and J by 8 bases; unmatched bases: 13. The CDR3 reads CASSLVKGTGGDDEQFF. CDR3 sequence (DNA): TGCGCCAGCAGCTTGGTTAAGGGAACAGGGGGTGATGATGAGCAGTTCTTC.

The rearrangement links TRBV19 to TRBJ2-7; 9 nucleotides agree with TRBD2. J lost 1 base, V lost 1 base, and 2 bases had no gene match. The CDR3 length is 15 residues. Germline CDR1 and CDR2: LNHDA and SQIVND (reference sequence). CDR3 DNA: TGTGCCAGTAGTATAGGCGGGAGGGCTTCCTACGAGCAGTACTTC. This sequence encodes CASSIGGRASYEQYF.

To note about this clone: The same CDR3 can be traced to other DNA sequences in this sample. V usage is TRBV5-1 and J usage is TRBJ2-3; tentatively, D is TRBD1 (6 bases). Per germline, CDR1 SGHRS and CDR2 YFSETQ. V lost 0 bases and J lost 6, with 17 bases in between. This CDR3 comprises 16 residues. CDR3 bases: TGCGCCAGCAGCTTGGTTCCAGGGGCGATTGGGGATACGCAGTATTTT. It specifies CASSLVPGAIGDTQYF.

CDR3 bases: TGTGCCATCAGTGAGTCGCCTAGCACGGCAGATACGCAGTATTTT. Translated: CAISESPSTADTQYF. The rearrangement links TRBV10-3 to TRBJ2-3; maybe TRBD2 (5 bases). Trimming removed 0 bases at V and 4 bases at J, with 11 bases between. This CDR3 has 15 residues. Germline CDR1 ENHRY, CDR2 SYGVKD.

This chain joins TRBV6-5 and TRBJ1-3; 9 nucleotides match TRBD1. Trimming cost V 6 bases and J 1 base; bases outside gene matches: 4. CDR1 is MNHEY, CDR2 SVGAGI, per germline. CDR3 size: 15 residues. The DNA for the CDR3 is TGTGCCAGCAGACCCGACAGGGGGTCTGGAAACACCATATATTTT. Amino acids: CASRPDRGSGNTIYF.

The rearrangement links TRBV7-2 to TRBJ1-3; D is unclear. V shed 7 bases and J shed 4 bases, with 11 bases lying between them. Germline V gene lookup returns CDR1 SGHTA and CDR2 FQGNSA. The CDR3 length is 13 residues. CDR3 protein: CASNQRRGNTIYF. CDR3 DNA: TGTGCCAGCAACCAGAGGAGGGGAAACACCATATATTTT.

CDR3 region: CASSSRVLGDDEQFF. In DNA form, the CDR3 reads TGTGCCAGCAGCTCCCGGGTCTTGGGTGACGATGAGCAGTTCTTC. The chain combines TRBV11-3 with TRBJ2-1; no reliable D call. CDR3 size: 15 residues. V was shortened by 4 bases and J by 8 bases, with 18 bases between the two germline ends. Per the germline V gene, CDR1 is SGHNT and CDR2 is YENEEA.

J is TRBJ1-5 and V is TRBV6-6; a weak D match, TRBD1 (5 bases). This CDR3 comprises 12 residues. With 6 bases removed from V and 6 bases from J, the gap between germline ends came to 9 bases. The germline V gene has CDR1 MNHNY and CDR2 SVGAGI (reference sequence). This chain's CDR3 is CASSYQGQPQHF. In DNA form, the CDR3 reads TGTGCCAGCAGCTATCAGGGTCAGCCCCAGCATTTT.

Worth noting for this clone: This is likely a read error, given that the CDR3 carries no conserved phenylalanine or tryptophan at its end. The chain joins TRBV19 to TRBJ1-5; 8 bases agree with TRBD1. Trimming removed 8 bases from V and 4 bases from J; junction bases left unmatched: 4. CDR1 is LNHDA, CDR2 SQIVND, per germline (reference sequence). The CDR3 is 13 amino acids. CDR3 coding DNA: TGTGCCAGTTCCACAGGGGGGAATCAGCCCCAGCATTCT. It yields the protein CASSTGGNQPQHS.

This clone has just a few counts. This rearrangement joins TRBV5-1 to TRBJ2-6; D might be TRBD1 (6 bases). Germline V lookup: CDR1 SGHRS, CDR2 YFSETQ. The CDR3 loop spans 16 amino acids. Trimming removed 5 bases at V and 0 bases at J, with 12 bases between. Here the CDR3 DNA reads TGCGCCAGCAGAGGGGACATTGACTCTGGGGCCAACGTCCTGACTTTC. This sequence encodes CASRGDIDSGANVLTF.

J is TRBJ1-1 and V is TRBV6-6; tentative D call: TRBD1 (6 bases). CDR1 and CDR2 (germline): MNHNY, SVGAGI (reference sequence). The length of the CDR3 is 14 residues. The ends were cut back, 2 bases at V and 1 base at J, with 8 bases in the middle. CDR3 protein: CASSYGTTNTEAFF. CDR3 DNA: TGTGCCAGCAGTTACGGGACAACGAACACTGAAGCTTTCTTT.

The chain links TRBV11-3 to TRBJ1-1, with D uncertain. The CDR3 sequence is 15 residues long. The V gene's germline CDR1 is SGHNT and CDR2 YENEEA. Trimming took 8 bases from V and 1 from J, leaving 17 bases between them. CDR3 amino acids: CASGRDRLKNTEAFF. CDR3 nucleotides: TGTGCCAGCGGACGGGATCGGCTGAAGAACACTGAAGCTTTCTTT.

The chain recombines TRBV10-3 with TRBJ2-2; TRBD2 agrees at 7 bases. Germline V CDR1 and CDR2: ENHRY, SYGVKD. The CDR3 runs to 13 residues. Trimming took 8 bases from V and 5 from J; bases not matched to a gene: 5. The CDR3 is CAIGGGSTGELFF. As DNA, the CDR3 is TGTGCCATCGGCGGGGGTAGTACCGGGGAGCTGTTTTTT.

The chain uses TRBV4-1 and TRBJ1-4; D remains ambiguous. V was clipped by 2 bases and J by 3 bases, with 10 bases between them. This CDR3 comprises 15 residues. CDR1 and CDR2 (germline): MGHRA, YSYEKL. In DNA form, the CDR3 reads TGCGCCAGCAGCCAAACAGTTCTGTCTAATGAAAAACTGTTTTTT. It specifies CASSQTVLSNEKLFF.

This chain joins TRBV13 and TRBJ1-6, with D possibly matching TRBD1 (5 bases). This CDR3 contains 14 residues. V lost 7 bases and J 4 bases, leaving 11 bases between the germline ends. Germline V gene sequence: CDR1 PRHDT, CDR2 FYEKMQ (reference sequence). DNA for the CDR3: TGTGCCAGCAACTTGGGGCAGTATAATTCACCCCTCCACTTT. Translated: CASNLGQYNSPLHF.

This chain connects TRBV9 to TRBJ1-1; TRBD1 is a possible D gene (6 bases). The CDR3 has 15 amino acids. The germline V gene encodes CDR1 SGDLS and CDR2 YYNGEE. Trimming stripped 0 bases from V and 0 bases from J, with 9 bases between. CDR3 coding DNA: TGTGCCAGCAGCGTAGGAGGGACACTGAACACTGAAGCTTTCTTT. It is translated as CASSVGGTLNTEAFF. The full variable domain, in which reference TRBV9 and TRBJ1-1 provide the parts outside the CDR3, is DSGVTQTPKHLITATGQRVTLRCSPRSGDLSVYWYQQSLDQGLQFLIQYYNGEERAKGNILERFSAQQFPDLHSELNLSSLELGDSALYFCASSVGGTLNTEAFFGQGTRLTVV.